The rows below give T cell receptor beta chains drawn from one sample of a study of T-cell reconstitution after alpha-beta-depleted transplantation in children. TCRdb fed the PCR reads into MiXCR, producing one record per CDR3 protein. Of about 440,000 distinct CDR3 sequences in the sample, around 46% were seen once. Material: PBMCs, obtained before TCRalphabeta/CD19-depleted stem cell transplant. The source is a girl aged 2 to 10 with aplastic anemia, due to receive a stem cell transplant. CDR3s include the opening cysteine and the closing phenylalanine or tryptophan. A D gene is named only where the DNA matches it firmly. A row's size may be missing; if present it is once, few, many or a size class.

j_gene	abundance	d_gene	v_gene	CDR3nt	CDR3aa
TRBJ2-1	NA	TRBD2	TRBV10-3	TGTGCCATCAGCTGGACTAGCGGCTACAATGAGCAGTTCTTC	CAISWTSGYNEQFF
TRBJ2-5	NA	TRBD2	TRBV7-9	TGTGCCAGCAGCTCAGGACTAGCGGAGATCGGGACCCAGTACTTC	CASSSGLAEIGTQYF
TRBJ2-2	NA	NA	TRBV15	TGTGCCACCAGTCGAGACTGGGTCACCGGGGAGCTGTTTTTT	CATSRDWVTGELFF
TRBJ2-2	NA	TRBD2	TRBV20-1	TGCAGTGTTCGGGAGGGAGCTGTCGGGGAGCTGTTTTTT	CSVREGAVGELFF
TRBJ2-1	NA	NA	TRBV29-1	TGCAGCGTTATCCCCTCGGGATGGAATGAGCAGTTCTTC	CSVIPSGWNEQFF
TRBJ2-6	NA	TRBD1	TRBV10-3	TGTGCCATCAGTGCCGAACAGGGGTCCGGGGCCAACGTCCTGACTTTC	CAISAEQGSGANVLTF
TRBJ1-4	NA	NA	TRBV9	TGTGCCAGCAGCGTCTCAGGGGTCGGCGGTGAAAAACTGTTTTTT	CASSVSGVGGEKLFF
TRBJ2-1	many	TRBD1	TRBV12-3/TRBV12-4	TGTGCCAGCAGCCGGACAGGGCAGAATGAGCAGTTCTTC	CASSRTGQNEQFF
TRBJ2-1	NA	NA	TRBV7-2	TGTGCCAGCAGCTTGAATGTCGGGTGGAACAATGAGCAGTTCTTC	CASSLNVGWNNEQFF
TRBJ2-5	NA	NA	TRBV6-5	TGTGCCAGCAGTTACTCGAATGAGGAGACCCAGTACTTC	CASSYSNEETQYF
TRBJ2-3	NA	TRBD2	TRBV12-3/TRBV12-4	TGTGCCAGCAGTGTAACTAGCGGGGGGGACACAGATACGCAGTATTTT	CASSVTSGGDTDTQYF
TRBJ2-7	few	NA	TRBV20-1	TGCAGTGCGCCACAGGGAAGGGAGCCTTACGAGCAGTACTTC	CSAPQGREPYEQYF
TRBJ1-1	NA	TRBD1	TRBV29-1	TGCAGCGTTGAAATTGTGGGCAGGGGGCCCACTGAAGCTTTCTTT	CSVEIVGRGPTEAFF
TRBJ2-3	many	TRBD1	TRBV29-1	TGCAGCGTCCAGGGGGGACAGGGATCAGATACGCAGTATTTT	CSVQGGQGSDTQYF
TRBJ2-7	NA	NA	TRBV28	TGTGCCAGTCCGAGGGGGGGAAGAGGCTCCTACGAGCAGTACTTC	CASPRGGRGSYEQYF
TRBJ2-3	NA	TRBD2	TRBV11-2	TGTGCCAGCAGCCCGAAGCGGGATTTTACCCCCACAGATACGCAGTATTTT	CASSPKRDFTPTDTQYF
TRBJ2-1	NA	TRBD2	TRBV20-1	TGCAGTGCTAGAGCCCTACTAGCGGGGGTATACAATGAGCAGTTCTTC	CSARALLAGVYNEQFF
TRBJ2-1	NA	TRBD2	TRBV6-1	TGTGCCACAACCGGACTAGTGGGTTACAATGAGCAGTTCTTC	CATTGLVGYNEQFF
TRBJ2-1	many	TRBD2	TRBV20-1	TGCAGTGCTCCCCCCTCTAGACTAGCGGCCTCCTACAATGAGCAGTTCTTC	CSAPPSRLAASYNEQFF
TRBJ1-2	many	TRBD1	TRBV14	TGTGCCAGCAGCCAAGATTCGGGACAGACCGGCTATGGCTACACCTTC	CASSQDSGQTGYGYTF
TRBJ2-7	NA	TRBD1	TRBV20-1	TGCAGTGCTAACAGGGGGTCCTACGAGCAGTACTTC	CSANRGSYEQYF
TRBJ2-6	many	TRBD2	TRBV12-3/TRBV12-4	TGTGCCAGCAGTTTCGGTAGGCTAGCGGGAACTGGGGCCAACGTCCTGACTTTC	CASSFGRLAGTGANVLTF
TRBJ2-1	few	TRBD2	TRBV20-1	TGCAGTGAAACCGGGACTAGCGGGACAGGTTCATCCTACAATGAGCAGTTCTTC	CSETGTSGTGSSYNEQFF
TRBJ2-7	NA	TRBD2	TRBV20-1	TGCAGTGCTCTCAAACCCGGCGGACTAGCCTACGAGCAGTACTTC	CSALKPGGLAYEQYF
TRBJ2-2	few	TRBD2	TRBV6-5	TGTGCCAGCAGTTACTCAGAGGCGGGAGGGCCAATCACCGGGGAGCTGTTTTTT	CASSYSEAGGPITGELFF
TRBJ1-1	NA	TRBD1	TRBV5-5	TGTGCCAGCAGCACGAACGGTCAGGGGGACACTGAAGCTTTCTTT	CASSTNGQGDTEAFF
TRBJ2-1	many	TRBD2	TRBV4-2	TGTGCCAGCCGTCCGAACGGGGGGAATGAGCAGTTCTTC	CASRPNGGNEQFF
TRBJ2-5	NA	TRBD2	TRBV29-1	TGCAGCGTTAAAGGGAGCGGGAGGGAGACCCAGTACTTC	CSVKGSGRETQYF
TRBJ1-1	NA	NA	TRBV20-1	TGCAGTGCTGTGACAGAGTCCACTGAAGCTTTCTTT	CSAVTESTEAFF
TRBJ1-2	few	NA	TRBV20-1	TGCAGTGCTAGAGTAGTACCTATCAGGGGAGTCGCTAATTATGGCTACACCTTC	CSARVVPIRGVANYGYTF
TRBJ1-6	NA	NA	TRBV6-1	TGTGCCAGCAGGGGCTCATTTCACTCACCCCTCCACTTT	CASRGSFHSPLHF
TRBJ2-3	NA	TRBD2	TRBV20-1	TGCAGTGTCCCGAGGAGCGGGAGCGTAAATACGCAGTATTTT	CSVPRSGSVNTQYF
TRBJ2-4	NA	NA	TRBV12-3/TRBV12-4	TGTGCCAGCAGTTTGAGAGCCAAAAACATTCAGTACTTC	CASSLRAKNIQYF
TRBJ1-2	many	TRBD1	TRBV6-5	TGTGCCAGCAGCCGACAGGGGAAATCCTCCCTTTCTTATGGCTACACCTTC	CASSRQGKSSLSYGYTF
TRBJ2-1	NA	TRBD2	TRBV25-1	TGTGCCAGCAGTGAATCTAGCGGGAGGGCGGGGGAGCAGTTCTTC	CASSESSGRAGEQFF
TRBJ1-1	NA	NA	TRBV25-1	TGTGCCAGCAGCCGTGGGCCGGGGGGTGAAGCTTTCTTT	CASSRGPGGEAFF
TRBJ1-5	NA	NA	TRBV20-1	TGCAGTGCTACCAGTTATAGCAATCAGCCCCAGCATTTT	CSATSYSNQPQHF
TRBJ2-7	NA	TRBD1	TRBV20-1	TGCAGTGCTAAGATCGGGACAGGGGGAAACGAGCAGTACTTC	CSAKIGTGGNEQYF
TRBJ1-4	NA	NA	TRBV20-1	TGCAGTGCTTCAGGCCCAACTAATGAAAAACTGTTTTTT	CSASGPTNEKLFF
TRBJ2-2	NA	TRBD2	TRBV6-5	TGTGCCAGCAGTTACTCGAGAAGGGCTAGCGGGAGAAGGACCGGGGAGCTGTTTTTT	CASSYSRRASGRRTGELFF
TRBJ2-1	NA	TRBD2	TRBV20-1	TGCAGTGCTAGCGACTATGGACTAGCGGGAGGGCTCTACAATGAGCAGTTCTTC	CSASDYGLAGGLYNEQFF
TRBJ2-7	NA	TRBD1	TRBV7-9	TGTGCCAGCAGCTCGGCGGACAGGGGGCGAGACGAGCAGTACTTC	CASSSADRGRDEQYF
TRBJ2-7	NA	TRBD2	TRBV6-1	TGTGCCAGCAGTCCGGGACTAGCGGGAGGGATCTCCTACGAGCAGTACTTC	CASSPGLAGGISYEQYF
TRBJ2-5	few	NA	TRBV20-1	TGCAGTGCTAGGGCTCGGGAGACCCAGTACTTC	CSARARETQYF
TRBJ2-3	NA	TRBD2	TRBV6-5	TGTGCCAGCAGTTACTCGGGACTAGCGGGAGTAAAAACAGATACTCAGTATTTT	CASSYSGLAGVKTDTQYF
TRBJ2-7	NA	NA	TRBV12-3/TRBV12-4	TGTGCCAGCAGTGGGCAGCGTTACGAGCAGTACTTC	CASSGQRYEQYF
TRBJ1-4	NA	NA	TRBV4-1	TGCGCCAGCAGCCTAACCGGGACACTTCTTGAAAAACTGTTTTTT	CASSLTGTLLEKLFF
TRBJ2-3	few	NA	TRBV7-3	TGTGCCAGCAGCTTAAACCCGAGGTCGGATACGCAGTATTTT	CASSLNPRSDTQYF
TRBJ2-7	few	NA	TRBV29-1	TGCAGCGTTGTTTTGCCAGGTTCCGAGCAGTACTTC	CSVVLPGSEQYF
TRBJ2-7	NA	NA	TRBV7-6	TGTGCCAGCAGTCCGGGGACGGGGAACTACGAGCAGTACTTC	CASSPGTGNYEQYF
TRBJ2-1	NA	TRBD2	TRBV10-3	TGTGCCATCAGCGCCGGGACTAGGGACCAGTTCTTC	CAISAGTRDQFF
TRBJ2-1	NA	TRBD2	TRBV20-1	TGCAGTGCTAGGACTAGCGGGAGCCCCTCCTACAATGAGCAGTTCTTC	CSARTSGSPSYNEQFF
TRBJ1-1	many	NA	TRBV20-1	TGCAGTGCTCACGGGGTTGAAGCTTTCTTT	CSAHGVEAFF
TRBJ1-2	NA	NA	TRBV5-5	TGTGCCAGCAGCTTGATTCGGCAAGCTAACTATGGCTACACCTTC	CASSLIRQANYGYTF